This T cell receptor beta chain is drawn from a study of T cell clonotyping in hematopoietic cell transplantation. With regard to this clone: Its specificity is unknown.

CDR1 ENHRY and CDR2 SYGVKD come from the germline V gene. There are 14 residues in the CDR3. With V trimmed by 10 bases and J by 3 bases, 5 bases remained unmatched. Indicated time point: recipient sample about 28 days before transplant, after cytoreduction. Study-level results: Few recipient clonotypes overlapped donors; over 97% were de novo at given depth. After transplant, recipient diversity fell while pathologically expanded clonotypes grew through day 180.

Sequenced by immunoSEQ multiplex PCR; TCRdb stores in-frame clones only, minus some. The profile shows approximately 16,000 clones, just over 90% of them singletons. The sequencing used peripheral blood mononuclear cells, collected before stem cell transplant. The TCR originated in a man between 18 and 29 years old with biphenotypic leukemia. Some clones in this sample may be carry-over from other donors' samples. The chain joins TRBV10-3 to TRBJ2-1; 11 positions agree with TRBD2. CDR3 DNA: TGTGCCACCGACACTAGCGGGGGCTACAATGAGCAGTTCTTC. Translating gives CATDTSGGYNEQFF.